Listed here are 31 T cell receptor beta chains from one sample, sequenced in a study of blood T cell repertoires in COVID-19. Here immunoSEQ multiplex PCR was the method, and the copy in TCRdb shows in-frame clones only, minus some. The table includes about 190,000 clones, 88% detected once. Sequenced sample: peripheral blood. The source is a woman between 35 and 50 years old who had recovered from COVID-19.

The V and J genes are TRBV2 and TRBJ2-7; tentative D call: TRBD2 (5 bases). The CDR3 is 15 amino acids. V lost 6 bases, J lost 3 bases, and 18 bases lay in between. CDR1 and CDR2 (germline): SNHLY, FYNNEI. CDR3 amino acids: CASRDPGSGYYEQYF. CDR3 sequence (DNA): TGTGCCAGCAGAGACCCGGGATCTGGCTACTACGAGCAGTACTTC.

The chain is built from TRBV7-2 and TRBJ1-1; D uncertain. Trimming pared 3 bases from V and 2 bases from J, leaving 7 bases between. The CDR3 consists of 13 residues. Germline V gene sequence: CDR1 SGHTA, CDR2 FQGNSA. The CDR3 protein is CASSFRFNTEAFF. The CDR3 DNA reads TGTGCCAGCAGCTTTCGGTTTAACACTGAAGCTTTCTTT.

J is TRBJ2-2 and V is TRBV5-4, with D perhaps matching TRBD1 (6 bases). This CDR3 contains 16 residues. Per germline, CDR1 SGHNT and CDR2 YYREEE (reference sequence). V was cut by 3 bases and J by 5 bases, with 17 bases left in between. CDR3 sequence reads: CASSSFWDMQTGELFF. The CDR3 DNA follows: TGTGCCAGCAGCTCCTTTTGGGACATGCAAACCGGGGAGCTGTTTTTT.

The chain employs TRBV7-9 and TRBJ1-1; 7 bases are a match to TRBD1. From germline, CDR1 is SEHNR and CDR2 FQNEAQ (reference sequence). Unmatched junction bases numbered 2, after V lost 4 bases and J lost 3 bases. This CDR3 comprises 13 residues. The CDR3 nucleotides read TGTGCCAGCAGCTCTGGGACAGACACTGAAGCTTTCTTT. Protein: CASSSGTDTEAFF.

The chain couples TRBV19 to TRBJ2-1; TRBD2 aligns across 8 bases. Germline V lookup: CDR1 LNHDA, CDR2 SQIVND (reference sequence). The J segment lost 0 bases and the V segment lost 6 bases, leaving 4 bases of the junction unmatched. The CDR3 is 15 amino acids. CDR3 nucleotides: TGTGCCAGTAGCTCAAGCGGGAGCTCCTACAATGAGCAGTTCTTC. It translates to CASSSSGSSYNEQFF.

The rearrangement links TRBV7-2 to TRBJ2-7; TRBD1 is a possible D gene (6 bases). Trimming stripped 5 bases from V and 0 bases from J, with 14 bases between. The CDR3 consists of 15 residues. Germline values: CDR1 SGHTA, CDR2 FQGNSA. Here the CDR3 reads CASSRSGVFSYEQYF. DNA of the CDR3: TGTGCCAGCAGCCGCTCAGGGGTATTCTCCTACGAGCAGTACTTC.

This clone was detected a few times. This chain uses TRBV28 with TRBJ1-2; TRBD1 agrees at 8 bases. V shed 5 bases, J shed 0 bases, and the junction held 5 bases outside the gene matches. CDR1 MDHEN and CDR2 SYDVKM come from the germline V gene. The CDR3 is 15 amino acids. The CDR3 here is CASSPTGDPNYGYTF. CDR3 nucleotide sequence: TGTGCCAGCAGTCCGACAGGGGACCCTAACTATGGCTACACCTTC.

The chain recombines TRBV7-9 with TRBJ1-2; 10 nucleotides align to TRBD1. CDR3 length: 15 residues. V lost 6 bases to trimming and J lost 6 bases; unmatched junction nucleotides: 10. CDR1 is SEHNR, CDR2 FQNEAQ, per germline (reference sequence). The CDR3: CASRFMTGGANGYTF. DNA of the CDR3: TGTGCCAGCAGATTCATGACAGGGGGCGCAAATGGCTACACCTTC.

This clone was recorded once. The chain recombines TRBV11-2 with TRBJ1-1; D unresolved. CDR1 is SGHAT and CDR2 is FQNNGV in the germline V gene. V was cut by 3 bases and J by 10 bases, with 12 bases left in between. The CDR3 extends over 12 amino acids. CDR3 coding DNA: TGTGCCAGCAGCTTTGGAGGGCCCGGAGCTTTCTTT. As protein: CASSFGGPGAFF.

This rearrangement joins TRBV27 to TRBJ2-1, with 11 positions matching TRBD2. The CDR3 contains 18 residues. Per germline, CDR1 MNHEY and CDR2 SMNVEV (reference sequence). The ends lost 5 bases at V and 6 bases at J; junction bases unmatched: 15. The DNA of the CDR3 is TGTGCCAGCAGTCCTGGGGCGGGACTAGCGGCCCACCCCAATGAGCAGTTCTTC. It translates to CASSPGAGLAAHPNEQFF.

The chain uses TRBV10-3 and TRBJ2-3; TRBD1 is a possible D gene (5 bases). This CDR3 has 17 amino acids. The germline CDR1 and CDR2 sequences are ENHRY and SYGVKD. Trimming left V 5 bases short and J 2 bases short, with 20 bases between. The CDR3 DNA reads TGTGCCATCAGTTACAACTCAGGGATTGGTGTCACAGATACGCAGTATTTT. This codes for CAISYNSGIGVTDTQYF.

The chain uses TRBV6-5 and TRBJ1-5; a weak D match, TRBD1 (6 bases). V dropped 0 bases and J dropped 5 bases, with 11 bases sitting between them. The CDR3 consists of 15 residues. Germline CDR1 reads MNHEY; CDR2 reads SVGAGI. The CDR3, as DNA: TGTGCCAGCAGTTACTCAAGAGGGGGTGATCAGCCCCAGCATTTT. Translation: CASSYSRGGDQPQHF.

The genes are TRBV9 and TRBJ2-1; the match to TRBD2 covers 9 bases. J lost 9 bases, V lost 1 base, and 17 bases had no gene match. Looked up from germline, CDR1 is SGDLS and CDR2 is YYNGEE. CDR3 length equals 18 residues. The CDR3 loop is CASSVPGVAGEKSGEQFF. CDR3 coding DNA: TGTGCCAGCAGCGTACCCGGGGTAGCGGGAGAGAAGTCGGGTGAGCAGTTCTTC.

This chain links TRBV7-9 with TRBJ2-1; a weak D match, TRBD1 (5 bases). This CDR3 is 17 amino acids long. In germline, CDR1 is SEHNR, CDR2 FQNEAQ (reference sequence). V dropped 0 bases and J dropped 0 bases, with 12 bases sitting between them. The DNA of the CDR3 is TGTGCCAGCAGCTTAGCTCAAGGGGCAAGCTCCTACAATGAGCAGTTCTTC. Amino acid sequence: CASSLAQGASSYNEQFF.

The V and J genes are TRBV7-6 and TRBJ2-5; D is perhaps TRBD2 (5 bases). The CDR3 runs to 14 residues. CDR1 and CDR2 from the germline V gene are SGHVS and FNYEAQ. V was pared by 1 base and J by 3 bases, with 9 bases between. This CDR3 is CASSLGFGEETQYF. The CDR3 DNA is TGTGCCAGCAGCTTAGGGTTCGGGGAAGAGACCCAGTACTTC. The complete variable domain, with remaining parts taken from reference TRBV7-6 and TRBJ2-5, reads GAGVSQSPRYKVTKRGQDVALRCDPISGHVSLYWYRQALGQGPEFLTYFNYEAQQDKSGLPNDRFSAERPEGSISTLTIQRTEQRDSAMYRCASSLGFGEETQYFGPGTRLLVL.

The chain joins TRBV28 to TRBJ1-1; D is possibly TRBD1 (5 bases). Trimming took 0 bases from V and 3 from J, leaving 17 bases between them. The germline V gene encodes CDR1 MDHEN and CDR2 SYDVKM. This CDR3 comprises 17 residues. The CDR3 protein is CASSLWYRNQADTEAFF. The CDR3 region has the DNA TGTGCCAGCAGTTTATGGTACAGGAACCAGGCGGACACTGAAGCTTTCTTT.

V gene TRBV28 combines with J gene TRBJ2-7; perhaps TRBD2 as D (7 bases). Germline assignment: CDR1 MDHEN and CDR2 SYDVKM. CDR3 size: 16 residues. With 6 bases removed from V and 6 bases from J, the gap between germline ends came to 24 bases. The CDR3 nucleotides read TGTGCCAGCAGCCCCGGGGGGCGGGAGCTCCCCGGCGAGCAGTACTTC. Protein product: CASSPGGRELPGEQYF.

The chain couples TRBV30 to TRBJ2-7; D is ambiguous. The V end was cut by 0 bases, the J end by 2 bases, with 8 bases between. The CDR3 is made up of 13 amino acids. Germline V gene lookup returns CDR1 GTSNPN and CDR2 SVGIG (reference sequence). The CDR3 nucleotides are TGTGCCTGGAGTGTCCGCGGAACCTACGAGCAGTACTTC. This gives the protein CAWSVRGTYEQYF.

The chain has TRBV24-1 and TRBJ1-2, with D perhaps TRBD1 (5 bases). V was pared by 0 bases and J by 5 bases, with 15 bases between. Germline CDR1 is KGHDR and CDR2 is SFDVKD. The CDR3 covers 16 residues. This CDR3 reads CATSDLRVRVGYGYTF. The CDR3 nucleotides read TGTGCCACCAGTGATTTGCGGGTCAGGGTCGGATATGGCTACACCTTC.

The rearrangement uses TRBV18 and TRBJ1-2; D is ambiguous. V lost 3 bases and J lost 2, with 10 bases in between. Germline V gene lookup returns CDR1 KGHSH and CDR2 LQKENI. The CDR3 spans 14 residues. Here the CDR3 reads CASSPTAANYGYTF. DNA of the CDR3: TGTGCCAGCTCACCTACGGCGGCGAACTATGGCTACACCTTC. Drawing the rest from reference TRBV18 and TRBJ1-2, the complete variable domain is NAGVMQNPRHLVRRRGQEARLRCSPMKGHSHVYWYRQLPEEGLKFMVYLQKENIIDESGMPKERFSAEFPKEGPSILRIQQVVRGDSAAYFCASSPTAANYGYTFGSGTRLTVV.

The chain carries TRBV15 and TRBJ2-3; D is possibly TRBD2 (6 bases). CDR3 length: 15 amino acids. V lost 11 bases, J lost 0 bases, and 18 bases lay in between. Germline V CDR1 and CDR2: LNHNV, YYDKDF (reference sequence). The CDR3 spells CAASADYLSTDTQYF. The CDR3 coding sequence is TGTGCCGCCTCCGCGGACTACCTTAGCACAGATACGCAGTATTTT.

The gene calls are TRBV4-3 and TRBJ1-3; no definite D call. The V gene lost 1 base and the J gene lost 0 bases, with 13 bases spanning the gap. The CDR3 is 17 amino acids. The germline gives CDR1 LGHNA, CDR2 YSLEER. CDR3 sequence reads: CASSQGTAFFSGNTIYF. The CDR3 DNA sequence: TGCGCCAGCAGCCAAGGGACTGCTTTCTTCTCTGGAAACACCATATATTTT.

The rearrangement uses TRBV21-1 and TRBJ1-1. TRBV21-1 is a known pseudogene. CDR3 length: 18 residues. The CDR3 nucleotides are TGTGCCAGCAGCAAAAGAACAAAGGGGCGGGATGTCGGCACTGAAGCTTTCTTT. It yields the protein CASSKRTKGRDVGTEAFF.

CDR3 residues: CASRPGGAGELFF. In DNA form, the CDR3 reads TGTGCCAGCAGACCGGGGGGAGCCGGGGAGCTGTTTTTT. V gene TRBV6-5 combines with J gene TRBJ2-2, with 7 bases aligning to TRBD2. V lost 6 bases to trimming and J lost 6 bases; unmatched junction nucleotides: 4. This CDR3 is built from 13 residues. Germline CDR1 MNHEY, CDR2 SVGAGI.

The chain couples TRBV9 to TRBJ2-2; 8 positions agree with TRBD1. Germline V lookup: CDR1 SGDLS, CDR2 YYNGEE. Unmatched junction bases numbered 8, after V lost 4 bases and J lost 6 bases. The CDR3 extends over 15 amino acids. The CDR3: CASSSTGDGSGELFF. DNA of the CDR3: TGTGCCAGCAGCTCGACAGGGGATGGCTCCGGGGAGCTGTTTTTT.

This clone showed up just once. This chain links TRBV5-8 with TRBJ2-3, with 8 bases identical to TRBD2. Germline-derived CDR1 and CDR2 are SGHTS and YDEGEE. V was pared by 4 bases and J by 0 bases, with 7 bases of the junction left unmatched. CDR3 size: 16 residues. CDR3 in DNA: TGTGCCAGCAGCGCCGGACTAGCAGCTAGCACAGATACGCAGTATTTT. It yields the protein CASSAGLAASTDTQYF.

This sequence joins TRBV25-1 and TRBJ2-7, with 12 nucleotides matching TRBD2. Trimming removed 8 bases from V and 2 bases from J; junction bases left unmatched: 7. Germline values: CDR1 MGHDK, CDR2 SYGVNS. This CDR3 is built from 15 residues. The DNA of the CDR3 is TGTGCCAGCGGCGCTCTAGCGGGAGGGACCTACGAGCAGTACTTC. Its protein is CASGALAGGTYEQYF.

The CDR3 reads CASSLELEQYF. The CDR3 coding sequence is TGTGCCAGCAGCTTGGAACTGGAGCAGTACTTC. The V and J genes are TRBV5-5 and TRBJ2-7; no clear D gene. CDR1 and CDR2 from the germline V gene are SGHKS and YYEKEE (reference sequence). The V gene lost 0 bases and the J gene lost 7 bases, with 5 bases spanning the gap. The CDR3 runs to 11 residues.

J is TRBJ2-7 and V is TRBV29-1; tentative D call: TRBD2 (5 bases). The CDR3 is 12 amino acids. The V end was cut by 5 bases, the J end by 3 bases, with 11 bases between. Germline V CDR1 and CDR2: SQVTM, ANQGSEA. The CDR3 bases are TGCAGCGTTTCCGAAAGCGGCTACGAGCAGTACTTC. It yields the protein CSVSESGYEQYF.

This chain joins TRBV3-1 (or the pseudogene TRBV3-2) and TRBJ2-1, with 11 nucleotides matching TRBD2. The CDR3 spans 15 residues. V was pared by 2 bases and J by 8 bases, with 5 bases of the junction left unmatched. Per germline, CDR1 LGHDT and CDR2 YNNKEL (reference sequence). The CDR3, as DNA: TGTGCCAGCAGCCAATTCACTAGCGGGAGCGATGAGCAGTTCTTC. Its protein is CASSQFTSGSDEQFF.

The J gene is TRBJ2-1, the V gene TRBV27, with 10 bases lining up with TRBD1. CDR1 and CDR2 from the germline V gene are MNHEY and SMNVEV (reference sequence). Trimming at V came to 6 bases and at J to 5 bases, leaving 7 bases not matched to a gene. The CDR3 spans 15 residues. The CDR3 is CASRKPTGGHNEQFF. In DNA form, the CDR3 reads TGTGCCAGCAGGAAACCGACAGGGGGCCACAATGAGCAGTTCTTC.